Presented here are 15 T cell receptor beta chains from one specimen sequenced in a study of blood T cell repertoires in COVID-19. Here immunoSEQ multiplex PCR was the method, and the copy in TCRdb shows in-frame clones only, minus some. The sample gives over 350,000 clones, roughly 90% of which show up once; over 0.9% is in the top ten. The sequencing sample was made of PBMCs or T cells enriched from blood (not recorded which). These receptors all come from a woman aged 25-40 years with acute COVID-19.

This chain connects TRBV6-1 to TRBJ1-5, with 7 positions matching TRBD1. The CDR3 loop spans 16 amino acids. V dropped 2 bases and J dropped 0; count of bases not matched to a gene: 4. Germline CDR1 reads MNHNS; CDR2 reads SASEGT. CDR3 amino acids: CASSELTGNSNQPQHF. As DNA, the CDR3 is TGTGCCAGCAGTGAATTGACAGGGAATAGCAATCAGCCCCAGCATTTT.

V and J are TRBV9 and TRBJ2-2; 8 nucleotides align to TRBD1. Unmatched junction bases numbered 4, after V lost 0 bases and J lost 6 bases. The germline CDR1 and CDR2 sequences are SGDLS and YYNGEE. CDR3 size: 15 residues. The CDR3 DNA is TGTGCCAGCAGCGTAGCCCAGGGGGCGTCCGGGGAGCTGTTTTTT. It encodes CASSVAQGASGELFF.

The J gene is TRBJ1-1, the V gene TRBV30; 8 bases match TRBD1. The V gene end was trimmed by 5 bases and the J gene end by 1 base; junction bases not matched to a gene: 3. The CDR3 sequence is 13 residues long. Germline CDR1 and CDR2: GTSNPN and SVGIG (reference sequence). The CDR3: CAWGQGRNTEAFF. The CDR3 DNA sequence: TGTGCCTGGGGACAGGGTCGGAACACTGAAGCTTTCTTT.

This chain joins TRBV24-1 and TRBJ2-7; TRBD2 might be the D (6 bases). Trimming removed 3 bases from V and 0 bases from J, with 8 bases in between. Germline V gives CDR1 KGHDR, CDR2 SFDVKD. The CDR3 has 14 amino acids. CDR3: CATSDTGDSYEQYF. The CDR3 DNA reads TGTGCCACCAGTGATACGGGGGACTCCTACGAGCAGTACTTC.

The chain carries TRBV2 and TRBJ1-5, with D tentatively TRBD1 (6 bases). The CDR3 consists of 14 residues. V dropped 7 bases and J dropped 0 bases, with 10 bases sitting between them. Per the germline V gene, CDR1 is SNHLY and CDR2 is FYNNEI. CDR3 bases: TGTGCCAGCAAGGACAGTTATAGCAATCAGCCCCAGCATTTT. It translates to CASKDSYSNQPQHF. Full variable domain (outside the CDR3, taken from reference TRBV2 and TRBJ1-5): EPEVTQTPSHQVTQMGQEVILRCVPISNHLYFYWYRQILGQKVEFLVSFYNNEISEKSEIFDDQFSVERPDGSNFTLKIRSTKLEDSAMYFCASKDSYSNQPQHFGDGTRLSIL.

To note about this clone: The sample contains more than one DNA sequence encoding this CDR3. J is TRBJ2-3 and V is TRBV7-3, with D possibly TRBD2 on 6 matching bases. CDR3 size: 15 residues. Germline assignment: CDR1 SGHTA and CDR2 FQGTGA. The germline V and J ends were trimmed by 3 bases and 3 bases, with 13 bases remaining between them. The CDR3 is CASSLTGTLTDTQYF. The CDR3 DNA reads TGTGCCAGCAGCTTGACCGGGACTCTAACAGATACGCAGTATTTT.

The chain couples TRBV5-5 to TRBJ1-3; a weak D match, TRBD1 (6 bases). Trimming removed 2 bases from V and 4 bases from J, with 16 bases in between. CDR3 length: 16 amino acids. Per germline, CDR1 SGHKS and CDR2 YYEKEE (reference sequence). CDR3: CASSFEPRTVGNTIYF. CDR3 nucleotides: TGTGCCAGCAGCTTTGAACCCCGGACAGTAGGAAACACCATATATTTT.

In this sample, this clone turned up once. The chain uses TRBV18 and TRBJ1-2, with 9 bases matching TRBD1. The germline V gene encodes CDR1 KGHSH and CDR2 LQKENI. V trimming: 0 bases; J trimming: 2 bases; junction bases outside the gene matches: 4. The CDR3 consists of 16 residues. The CDR3 loop reads CASSPPGQGRNYGYTF. The DNA for the CDR3 is TGTGCCAGCTCACCACCGGGACAGGGCAGAAACTATGGCTACACCTTC.

The genes are TRBV6-6 and TRBJ1-2, with 8 bases aligning to TRBD1. CDR1 and CDR2 from the germline V gene are MNHNY and SVGAGI (reference sequence). The CDR3 runs to 14 residues. The ends lost 4 bases at V and 8 bases at J; junction bases unmatched: 9. The DNA for the CDR3 is TGTGCCAGCAGTTTCCTGGACAGGGAGAACGGCTACACCTTC. Protein product: CASSFLDRENGYTF.

The chain recombines TRBV7-9 with TRBJ2-5, with TRBD1 matching over 10 bases. CDR3 size: 12 residues. Germline loops: CDR1 SEHNR, CDR2 FQNEAQ (reference sequence). V gave up 4 bases and J gave up 12 bases; unmatched junction bases: 5. The CDR3 region has the DNA TGTGCCAGCAGCTCAGACAGGGGGCGCAAGTACTTC. Translating gives CASSSDRGRKYF. The variable domain in full, completed from reference TRBV7-9 and TRBJ2-5, reads DTGVSQNPRHKITKRGQNVTFRCDPISEHNRLYWYRQTLGQGPEFLTYFQNEAQLEKSRLLSDRFSAERPKGSFSTLEIQRTEQGDSAMYLCASSSDRGRKYFGPGTRLLVL.

The V call is TRBV7-9, the J call TRBJ1-6, with a tentative D call TRBD1 (5 bases). CDR3 length equals 18 residues. V shed 5 bases and J shed 3 bases, with 20 bases lying between them. The germline CDR1 and CDR2 sequences are SEHNR and FQNEAQ (reference sequence). CDR3 nucleotides: TGTGCCAGCAGCGGCGACCTGAAAGGGGCGATCTATAATTCACCCCTCCACTTT. This codes for CASSGDLKGAIYNSPLHF.

The rearrangement joins TRBV21-1 to TRBJ1-2. TRBV21-1 is annotated as a pseudogene. This CDR3 comprises 12 residues. CDR3 in amino acids: CASRTGSYGYTF. CDR3 coding DNA: TGTGCCAGCAGGACGGGTAGCTATGGCTACACCTTC.

J is TRBJ1-2 and V is TRBV3-1 (or the pseudogene TRBV3-2); 11 nucleotides align to TRBD1. This CDR3 is 14 amino acids long. Germline V gene data show CDR1 as LGHDT and CDR2 as YNNKEL (reference sequence). With V trimmed by 6 bases and J by 5 bases, 5 bases remained unmatched. CDR3 sequence: CASRRTGGGYGYTF. CDR3 coding DNA: TGTGCCAGCAGGCGGACAGGGGGCGGTTATGGCTACACCTTC.

The V and J genes are TRBV5-1 and TRBJ1-3; 9 nucleotides agree with TRBD1. The CDR3 length is 17 residues. V trimming: 4 bases; J trimming: 0 bases; junction bases outside the gene matches: 8. The germline gives CDR1 SGHRS, CDR2 YFSETQ. CDR3 loop: CASSPTGGLHSGNTIYF. As DNA, the CDR3 is TGCGCCAGCAGCCCCACAGGGGGCCTCCACTCTGGAAACACCATATATTTT.

The chain couples TRBV18 to TRBJ2-2, with TRBD1 matching 7 bases. Germline CDR1 KGHSH, CDR2 LQKENI. V was clipped by 3 bases and J by 6 bases; unmatched bases: 4. The CDR3 runs to 14 residues. The CDR3 reads CASSPDRVAGELFF. CDR3 coding DNA: TGTGCCAGCTCACCCGACAGGGTGGCCGGGGAGCTGTTTTTT.